The clone carrying this T cell receptor beta chain has a handful of counts. The antigen is unknown. This sample is part of a study of metastatic and nonmetastatic thyroid tumors. On the study more broadly: From malignant and benign thyroid patients, repertoires in blood and in tumor or nodule tissue were compared.

There are 14 residues in the CDR3. The V gene lost 0 bases and the J gene lost 2 bases, with 9 bases spanning the gap. The germline V gene encodes CDR1 DFQATT and CDR2 SNEGSKA (reference sequence). Per the original data handling: A papillary thyroid cancer distant-metastasis classifier was built from CDR3 differences across clinicopathological groups. From the PCR reads, TCRdb re-called clones with MiXCR. None of the V and J calls come from the authors' own analysis; TCRdb made them. Of under 35,000 clones in the sample, about 20% were seen once. The entire patient cohort was treatment-naive prior to thyroid surgery. Study-level results: Reports indicated that malignant thyroid tumors showed significantly higher TCR beta diversity than benign nodules did, in blood and tumor.

Specimen: blood. This chain uses TRBV20-1 with TRBJ2-3; D gene ambiguous. The TCR was taken from a female donor with papillary thyroid cancer or a benign thyroid nodule (not recorded which). Some clones in this sample may be carry-over from other donors' samples. CDR3 sequence reads: CSARDLRFTDTQYF. The CDR3 DNA reads as TGCAGTGCTAGAGATTTACGGTTCACAGATACGCAGTATTTT.